Sequencing of this T cell receptor beta chain was carried out in a study of T cells in tuberculosis. This table comes from immunoSEQ multiplex PCR, and its TCRdb copy is limited to in-frame clones, with some not included. The sample gives some 40,000 clones, about 95% of which show up once; approximately 3.8% is in the top ten. The CDR3 covers 14 residues. CDR1 SQVTM and CDR2 ANQGSEA come from the germline V gene. After removal of 4 bases from V and 4 bases from J, the junction contained 8 bases not matched to a gene. Sample: PBMCs. The source of this sequence is a donor between 5 and 29 years old with latent tuberculosis or without tuberculosis infection. The chain links TRBV29-1 to TRBJ2-7, with TRBD1 identical over 9 bases. Here the CDR3 DNA reads TGCAGCGTTGGGGGCACAGGGGGCGGATACGAGCAGTACTTC. This translates into CSVGGTGGGYEQYF.